Listed below are T cell receptor beta chains from one sample, sequenced in a study of control samples from healthy donors and cancer patients. The data were produced by immunoSEQ multiplex PCR, yet TCRdb's version contains in-frame clones alone and is incomplete. The sample has about 410,000 clones; around 90% are singletons. The sequencing input was PBMCs. The receptors derive from a man between 40 and 49 years old with head and neck cancer. The CDR3 runs from the conserved cysteine through the conserved F or W. Each record gives: J gene, V gene, clone size, D gene, CDR3 protein, CDR3 DNA. A D gene is named only where the DNA matches it firmly. The size of a clone is reported for some rows only, either as once, few or many, or as a class for expanded clones.

J gene: TRBJ2-2; V gene: TRBV9; clone size: .; D gene: .; CDR3 protein: CASSPRTSTGELFF; CDR3 DNA: TGTGCCAGCAGCCCCCGGACAAGCACCGGGGAGCTGTTTTTT
J gene: TRBJ2-3; V gene: TRBV7-2; clone size: .; D gene: TRBD2; CDR3 protein: CASSLVGGRTTDTQYF; CDR3 DNA: TGTGCCAGCAGCTTAGTGGGGGGGAGGACTACAGATACGCAGTATTTT
J gene: TRBJ1-1; V gene: TRBV24-1; clone size: .; D gene: .; CDR3 protein: CATSDSRGGDTEAFF; CDR3 DNA: TGTGCCACCAGTGATTCCCGGGGAGGCGACACTGAAGCTTTCTTT
J gene: TRBJ1-4; V gene: TRBV11-2; clone size: .; D gene: .; CDR3 protein: CASSLGGGGEKLFF; CDR3 DNA: TGTGCCAGCAGCCTCGGGGGGGGCGGTGAAAAACTGTTTTTT
J gene: TRBJ1-1; V gene: TRBV28; clone size: .; D gene: .; CDR3 protein: CASSLRFGTEAFF; CDR3 DNA: TGTGCCAGCAGTTTGAGATTTGGAACTGAAGCTTTCTTT
J gene: TRBJ1-3; V gene: TRBV11-2; clone size: .; D gene: .; CDR3 protein: CASTLAGRGVPNTIYF; CDR3 DNA: TGTGCCAGCACTCTAGCTGGGAGGGGGGTACCCAACACCATATATTTT
J gene: TRBJ2-2; V gene: TRBV27; clone size: .; D gene: .; CDR3 protein: CASSPLGELFF; CDR3 DNA: TGTGCCAGCAGCCCTTTGGGGGAGCTGTTTTTT
J gene: TRBJ2-3; V gene: TRBV29-1; clone size: .; D gene: TRBD2; CDR3 protein: CSVPVVLAGGTDTQYF; CDR3 DNA: TGCAGCGTTCCTGTGGTACTAGCGGGGGGAACAGATACGCAGTATTTT
J gene: TRBJ2-7; V gene: TRBV30; clone size: .; D gene: .; CDR3 protein: CAWRRAYEQYF; CDR3 DNA: TGTGCCTGGAGGCGGGCCTACGAGCAGTACTTC
J gene: TRBJ1-3; V gene: TRBV6-5; clone size: once; D gene: .; CDR3 protein: CATYGGNTIYF; CDR3 DNA: TGTGCCACCTACGGGGGAAACACCATATATTTT
J gene: TRBJ2-1; V gene: TRBV7-8; clone size: .; D gene: TRBD2; CDR3 protein: CASRRLRETLIGDEQFF; CDR3 DNA: TGTGCCAGCAGGAGACTGCGGGAGACCCTTATAGGTGATGAGCAGTTCTTC
J gene: TRBJ2-2; V gene: TRBV30; clone size: few; D gene: TRBD2; CDR3 protein: CAWSGTSTLPGELFF; CDR3 DNA: TGTGCCTGGAGTGGGACTAGTACTCTGCCCGGGGAGCTGTTTTTT
J gene: TRBJ2-5; V gene: TRBV19; clone size: .; D gene: TRBD1; CDR3 protein: CASSKQGEWVLETQYF; CDR3 DNA: TGTGCCAGTAGTAAACAGGGGGAGTGGGTTCTGGAGACCCAGTACTTC
J gene: TRBJ1-2; V gene: TRBV20-1; clone size: .; D gene: .; CDR3 protein: CSARRGLQNTF; CDR3 DNA: TGCAGTGCTAGGCGGGGGCTACAGAACACCTTC
J gene: TRBJ2-1; V gene: TRBV6-5; clone size: .; D gene: .; CDR3 protein: CASTALTGYSNEQFF; CDR3 DNA: TGTGCCAGCACGGCGCTGACAGGATATTCCAATGAGCAGTTCTTC
J gene: TRBJ2-2; V gene: TRBV2; clone size: .; D gene: TRBD1; CDR3 protein: CASRRQGANTGELFF; CDR3 DNA: TGTGCCAGCAGGCGACAGGGGGCAAACACCGGGGAGCTGTTTTTT
J gene: TRBJ2-3; V gene: TRBV6-5; clone size: once; D gene: .; CDR3 protein: CASRIRGLTDTQYF; CDR3 DNA: TGTGCCAGCAGGATACGGGGATTGACAGATACGCAGTATTTT
J gene: TRBJ2-7; V gene: TRBV28; clone size: .; D gene: .; CDR3 protein: CASSSLARDEQYF; CDR3 DNA: TGTGCCAGCAGTTCTCTAGCGCGGGACGAGCAGTACTTC
J gene: TRBJ1-1; V gene: TRBV10-3; clone size: few; D gene: .; CDR3 protein: CAIRNHQGSQQMNTEAFF; CDR3 DNA: TGTGCCATCAGAAACCACCAGGGGAGCCAACAAATGAACACTGAAGCTTTCTTT
J gene: TRBJ1-1; V gene: TRBV5-6; clone size: .; D gene: .; CDR3 protein: CASSFGTLEAFF; CDR3 DNA: TGTGCCAGCAGCTTTGGGACCCTTGAAGCTTTCTTT
J gene: TRBJ1-1; V gene: TRBV5-1; clone size: .; D gene: .; CDR3 protein: CASASSTEAFF; CDR3 DNA: TGCGCCAGCGCCTCCTCCACTGAAGCTTTCTTT
J gene: TRBJ1-1; V gene: TRBV19; clone size: .; D gene: .; CDR3 protein: CASSMRTEAFF; CDR3 DNA: TGTGCCAGTAGTATGAGGACTGAAGCTTTCTTT
J gene: TRBJ2-7; V gene: TRBV6-5; clone size: .; D gene: TRBD1; CDR3 protein: CASSYLRQGLYEQYF; CDR3 DNA: TGTGCCAGCAGTTACCTAAGACAGGGTCTCTACGAGCAGTACTTC
J gene: TRBJ2-4; V gene: TRBV29-1; clone size: .; D gene: .; CDR3 protein: CSAAKGQGNIQYF; CDR3 DNA: TGCAGCGCGGCGAAGGGGCAGGGGAACATTCAGTACTTC
J gene: TRBJ2-6; V gene: TRBV7-2; clone size: .; D gene: .; CDR3 protein: CASSLDGTLANVLTF; CDR3 DNA: TGTGCCAGCAGCTTAGACGGGACTTTGGCCAACGTCCTGACTTTC
J gene: TRBJ1-2; V gene: TRBV9; clone size: .; D gene: TRBD1; CDR3 protein: CASSAQGAFNYGYTF; CDR3 DNA: TGTGCCAGCAGCGCCCAGGGGGCGTTTAACTATGGCTACACCTTC
J gene: TRBJ2-7; V gene: TRBV13; clone size: .; D gene: .; CDR3 protein: CASSLNRGGYEQYF; CDR3 DNA: TGTGCCAGCAGCTTAAACAGGGGAGGCTACGAGCAGTACTTC
J gene: TRBJ1-5; V gene: TRBV6-1; clone size: few; D gene: .; CDR3 protein: CASSEGLNSNQPQHF; CDR3 DNA: TGTGCCAGCAGTGAAGGTCTTAATAGCAATCAGCCCCAGCATTTT
J gene: TRBJ2-1; V gene: TRBV19; clone size: .; D gene: .; CDR3 protein: CASSPLRVTFSYNEQFF; CDR3 DNA: TGTGCCAGTAGTCCCCTTCGCGTGACCTTCTCCTACAATGAGCAGTTCTTC
J gene: TRBJ1-3; V gene: TRBV29-1; clone size: .; D gene: .; CDR3 protein: CSVDTGSGNTIYF; CDR3 DNA: TGCAGCGTTGATACCGGGTCCGGAAACACCATATATTTT
J gene: TRBJ1-2; V gene: TRBV28; clone size: .; D gene: .; CDR3 protein: CASSLIQEIYGYTF; CDR3 DNA: TGTGCCAGCAGTTTAATACAGGAAATCTATGGCTACACCTTC
J gene: TRBJ1-1; V gene: TRBV30; clone size: .; D gene: .; CDR3 protein: CAWRGRDRSLSTEAFF; CDR3 DNA: TGTGCCTGGAGGGGACGGGACCGCTCATTGAGCACTGAAGCTTTCTTT
J gene: TRBJ1-1; V gene: TRBV29-1; clone size: .; D gene: .; CDR3 protein: CSVERGGLTEAFF; CDR3 DNA: TGCAGCGTTGAAAGGGGGGGGCTGACTGAAGCTTTCTTT
J gene: TRBJ1-1; V gene: TRBV5-8; clone size: .; D gene: TRBD1; CDR3 protein: CASSFGQEITEAFF; CDR3 DNA: TGTGCCAGCAGCTTTGGACAGGAGATCACTGAAGCTTTCTTT
J gene: TRBJ2-5; V gene: TRBV30; clone size: .; D gene: .; CDR3 protein: CAWSSRRGETQYF; CDR3 DNA: TGTGCCTGGAGTTCCCGCCGGGGGGAGACCCAGTACTTC
J gene: TRBJ1-3; V gene: TRBV27; clone size: .; D gene: TRBD1; CDR3 protein: CASSLDRDGNTIYF; CDR3 DNA: TGTGCCAGCAGTTTGGACAGGGACGGAAACACCATATATTTT
J gene: TRBJ1-4; V gene: TRBV18; clone size: .; D gene: TRBD1; CDR3 protein: CASSSSGQGIVVEKLFF; CDR3 DNA: TGTGCCAGCTCATCTTCTGGACAGGGGATCGTTGTAGAAAAACTGTTTTTT
J gene: TRBJ2-6; V gene: TRBV11-1; clone size: .; D gene: .; CDR3 protein: CASSGGGQGANVLTF; CDR3 DNA: TGTGCCAGCAGCGGAGGTGGACAAGGGGCCAACGTCCTGACTTTC
J gene: TRBJ1-1; V gene: TRBV7-9; clone size: .; D gene: .; CDR3 protein: CASSFGETEAFF; CDR3 DNA: TGTGCCAGCAGCTTTGGGGAGACTGAAGCTTTCTTT
J gene: TRBJ1-2; V gene: TRBV6-1; clone size: .; D gene: TRBD1; CDR3 protein: CASSERTGSPYTF; CDR3 DNA: TGTGCCAGCAGTGAAAGGACAGGATCACCCTACACCTTC
J gene: TRBJ1-6; V gene: TRBV5-6; clone size: .; D gene: TRBD1; CDR3 protein: CASSLQGVGSPLHF; CDR3 DNA: TGTGCCAGCAGCTTGCAGGGGGTTGGTTCACCCCTCCACTTT
J gene: TRBJ1-6; V gene: TRBV6-5; clone size: .; D gene: .; CDR3 protein: CASSYHGGQNSPLHF; CDR3 DNA: TGTGCCAGCAGTTACCATGGCGGACAGAATTCACCCCTCCACTTT
J gene: TRBJ2-2; V gene: TRBV24-1; clone size: .; D gene: .; CDR3 protein: CATRPQGDTGELFF; CDR3 DNA: TGTGCCACCAGGCCGCAGGGAGACACCGGGGAGCTGTTTTTT
J gene: TRBJ1-3; V gene: TRBV9; clone size: .; D gene: .; CDR3 protein: CASSVAAGGGNTIYF; CDR3 DNA: TGTGCCAGCAGCGTAGCTGCGGGAGGAGGAAACACCATATATTTT
J gene: TRBJ1-2; V gene: TRBV29-1; clone size: .; D gene: TRBD1; CDR3 protein: CSAGTANYGYTF; CDR3 DNA: TGCAGCGCCGGGACAGCTAACTATGGCTACACCTTC
J gene: TRBJ2-1; V gene: TRBV5-1; clone size: few; D gene: TRBD1; CDR3 protein: CASSLARTGLVNNEQFF; CDR3 DNA: TGCGCCAGCAGCTTGGCGCGGACAGGCCTCGTGAACAATGAGCAGTTCTTC
J gene: TRBJ1-6; V gene: TRBV28; clone size: .; D gene: .; CDR3 protein: CASSRIGGGNSPLHF; CDR3 DNA: TGTGCCAGCAGCCGCATTGGAGGCGGGAATTCACCCCTCCACTTT
J gene: TRBJ2-7; V gene: TRBV24-1; clone size: .; D gene: TRBD1; CDR3 protein: CATSARDRDFDEQYF; CDR3 DNA: TGTGCCACCAGTGCCCGGGACAGGGATTTTGACGAGCAGTACTTC